This TCR beta chain was found in a study of glioma-infiltrating T cells. TCR alpha and beta CDR3 regions were amplified from RNA using iRepertoire nested multiplex PCR. Tissue mRNA or PBMC total RNA, roughly 90-450 ng, went into one-step reverse transcription and amplification. TCRdb processed the multiplex PCR reads anew with MiXCR; each CDR3 protein has one entry. The sample records about 130,000 distinct CDR3 sequences, about 25% being singletons. This clonotype has more than one count but fewer than ten. The antigen remains undetermined. The CDR3 is made up of 14 amino acids. Germline assignment: CDR1 LNHDA and CDR2 SQIVND (reference sequence). Trimming cost V 5 bases and J 2 bases, with 11 bases left between them. Points from the study as a whole: Non-neoplastic patients had below-expected tissue-blood divergence, while all gliomas exceeded expectation.

The rearrangement uses TRBV19 and TRBJ2-3; D is perhaps TRBD2 (6 bases). Sequenced: glioma tissue, nonneoplastic brain tissue, or PBMCs (not recorded which). The sequence was collected from a human donor with low-grade glioma or glioblastoma, undergoing nonglioma brain surgery, or in good health (not recorded which). The CDR3 nucleotides are TGTGCCAGTAGTGCGGGAACCGCCACAGATACGCAGTATTTT. Translation gives CASSAGTATDTQYF. The full variable domain, rest sourced from reference TRBV19 and TRBJ2-3, is DGGITQSPKYLFRKEGQNVTLSCEQNLNHDAMYWYRQDPGQGLRLIYYSQIVNDFQKGDIAEGYSVSREKKESFPLTVTSAQKNPTAFYLCASSAGTATDTQYFGPGTRLTVL.